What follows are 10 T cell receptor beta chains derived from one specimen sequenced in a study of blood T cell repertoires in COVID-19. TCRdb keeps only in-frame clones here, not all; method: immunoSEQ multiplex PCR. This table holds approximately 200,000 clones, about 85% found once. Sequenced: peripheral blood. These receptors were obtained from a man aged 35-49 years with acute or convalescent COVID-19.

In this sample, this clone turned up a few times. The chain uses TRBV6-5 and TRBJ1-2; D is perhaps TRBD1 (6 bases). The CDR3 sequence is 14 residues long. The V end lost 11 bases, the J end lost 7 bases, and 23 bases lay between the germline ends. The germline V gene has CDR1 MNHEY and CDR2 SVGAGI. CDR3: CASWQRGRGVGYTF. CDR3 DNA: TGTGCCTCGTGGCAGAGGGGCAGGGGAGTTGGCTACACCTTC.

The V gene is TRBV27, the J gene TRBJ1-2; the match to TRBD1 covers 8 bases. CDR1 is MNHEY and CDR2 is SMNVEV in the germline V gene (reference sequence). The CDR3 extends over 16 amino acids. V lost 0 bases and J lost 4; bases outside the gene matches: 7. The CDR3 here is CASSLSGQAPLYGYTF. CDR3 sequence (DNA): TGTGCCAGCAGTTTATCGGGACAGGCCCCCCTCTATGGCTACACCTTC.

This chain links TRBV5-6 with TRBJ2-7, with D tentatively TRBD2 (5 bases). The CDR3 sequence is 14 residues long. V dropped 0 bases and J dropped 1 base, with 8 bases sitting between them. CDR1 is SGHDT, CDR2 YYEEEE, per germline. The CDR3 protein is CASSLAGISYEQYF. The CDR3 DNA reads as TGTGCCAGCAGCTTGGCCGGGATTTCCTACGAGCAGTACTTC.

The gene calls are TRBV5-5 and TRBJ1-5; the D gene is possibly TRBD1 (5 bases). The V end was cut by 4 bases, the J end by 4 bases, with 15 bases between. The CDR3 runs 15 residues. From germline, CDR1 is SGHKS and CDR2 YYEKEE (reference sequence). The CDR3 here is CASSPDSQFNQPQHF. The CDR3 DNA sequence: TGTGCCAGCAGCCCTGACAGCCAGTTTAATCAGCCCCAGCATTTT.

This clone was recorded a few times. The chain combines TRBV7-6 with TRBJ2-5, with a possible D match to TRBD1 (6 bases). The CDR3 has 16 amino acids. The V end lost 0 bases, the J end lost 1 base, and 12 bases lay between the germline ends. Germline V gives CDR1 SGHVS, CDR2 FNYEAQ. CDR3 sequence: CASSLAPTGGQETQYF. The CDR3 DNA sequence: TGTGCCAGCAGCTTAGCGCCGACAGGCGGCCAAGAGACCCAGTACTTC.

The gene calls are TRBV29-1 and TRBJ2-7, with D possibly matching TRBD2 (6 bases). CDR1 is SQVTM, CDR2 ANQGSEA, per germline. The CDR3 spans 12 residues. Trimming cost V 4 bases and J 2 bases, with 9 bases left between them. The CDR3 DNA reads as TGCAGCGTTGTAAGCGGGCCCTACGAGCAGTACTTC. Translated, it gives CSVVSGPYEQYF.

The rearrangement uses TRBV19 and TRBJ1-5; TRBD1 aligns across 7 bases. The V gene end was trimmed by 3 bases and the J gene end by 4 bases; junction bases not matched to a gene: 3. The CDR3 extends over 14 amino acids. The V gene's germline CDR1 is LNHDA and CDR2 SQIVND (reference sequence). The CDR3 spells CASSIGTANQPQHF. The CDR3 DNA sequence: TGTGCCAGTAGTATCGGGACAGCTAATCAGCCCCAGCATTTT.

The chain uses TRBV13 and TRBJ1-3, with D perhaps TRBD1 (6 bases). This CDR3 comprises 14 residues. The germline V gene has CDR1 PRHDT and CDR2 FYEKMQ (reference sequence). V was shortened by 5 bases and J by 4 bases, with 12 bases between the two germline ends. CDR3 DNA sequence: TGTGCCAGCAGCGACAGGTCTGCGGGAAACACCATATATTTT. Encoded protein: CASSDRSAGNTIYF.

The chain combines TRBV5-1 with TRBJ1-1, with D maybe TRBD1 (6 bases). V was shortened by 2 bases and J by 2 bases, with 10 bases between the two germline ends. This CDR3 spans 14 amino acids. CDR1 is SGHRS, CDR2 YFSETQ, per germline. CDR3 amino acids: CASSLSTGNTEAFF. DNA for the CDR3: TGCGCCAGCAGCTTATCGACAGGAAACACTGAAGCTTTCTTT.

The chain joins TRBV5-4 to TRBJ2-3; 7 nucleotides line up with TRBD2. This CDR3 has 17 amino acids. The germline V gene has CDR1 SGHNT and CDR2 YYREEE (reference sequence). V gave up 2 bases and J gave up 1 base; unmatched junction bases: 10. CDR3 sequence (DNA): TGTGCCAGCAGCTTTGGTCTCGCTCTAGCGGGCACAGATACGCAGTATTTT. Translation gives CASSFGLALAGTDTQYF. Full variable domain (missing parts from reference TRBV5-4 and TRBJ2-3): ETGVTQSPTHLIKTRGQQVTLRCSSQSGHNTVSWYQQALGQGPQFIFQYYREEENGRGNFPPRFSGLQFPNYSSELNVNALELDDSALYLCASSFGLALAGTDTQYFGPGTRLTVL.